The entry below gives a single TCR beta chain sequence along with its context. The assay was immunoSEQ multiplex PCR, and TCRdb's table has in-frame clones only and misses some. The data show a few hundred thousand clones, 80% to 85% seen once. This record belongs to a study of blood T cell repertoires in COVID-19. The overall study: The United States, Italy and Spain provided the acute and convalescent COVID-19 samples. Sources were T cells, B-cell-depleted T cells, or PBMCs; the material itself was cDNA or gDNA.

Cohorts were determined from participant-reported clinical history. V lost 0 bases and J lost 5; bases outside the gene matches: 6. The CDR3 is 17 residues long. Germline V gives CDR1 LGHNA, CDR2 YNFKEQ. The chain is built from TRBV4-2 and TRBJ2-3; 12 bases fit TRBD2. This receptor was identified in a man aged 50 to 59 who had recovered from COVID-19. The sample consisted of PBMCs or T cells enriched from blood (not recorded which). The CDR3 DNA follows: TGTGCCAGCAGCCAAGACCCTAGCGGGGGGGGTGTAGATACGCAGTATTTT. It yields the protein CASSQDPSGGGVDTQYF.